This note documents a single TCR beta chain sequence. This clonotype was detected ten times or more. Its antigen is unknown. Nothing much larger sits one base from this clone, and base qualities are not available. This sample is drawn from a study of T cells in Graves' hyperthyroidism and ophthalmopathy (dated by TCRdb to the late 2010s). Study-level background: Peripheral blood was collected at initial diagnosis, before any treatment. A discovery cohort of roughly 100 patients, 43 with Graves' ophthalmopathy and about 60 with stable Graves' hyperthyroidism, was used to find distinguishing TCR V-J signatures. Whether ophthalmopathy could be predicted prospectively was tested in an independent validation cohort made up of roughly 20 hyperthyroidism patients plus 17 patients who later progressed to ophthalmopathy. The 100 or so discovery patients were divided at random into training and test sets in a 7:3 ratio. In addition, the study compared T-cell repertoires in thyroid tissue and in blood from roughly six Graves' hyperthyroidism patients. Once sampling was done, hyperthyroidism patients were given methimazole at a starting dose of 30 mg daily, whereas ophthalmopathy patients were given high-dose intravenous methylprednisolone. TCR Vbeta CDR3 sequencing of roughly 140 peripheral blood samples (over 40 ophthalmopathy, roughly 74 hyperthyroidism and approximately 17 progressor patients) is reported in the paper. Points the paper makes about the study in general: Blood samples also contained most of the expanded thyroid clonotypes (frequency above 0.001), which suggests that blood repertoires may reflect thyroid immune responses. During validation, the model predicted progression to ophthalmopathy a median of about 6.3 months ahead of onset, with almost 71% sensitivity and around 72% specificity. Sample size was not statistically predetermined, and blinding of investigators to group allocation was not performed. In cross-validation, a model built on a 13 V-J signature told ophthalmopathy apart from stable hyperthyroidism with about 90% sensitivity and approximately 81% specificity, and in testing the same model reached 80%/75%.

The CDR3 holds 14 amino acids from the cysteine to the phenylalanine. Just CDR3 DNA is preserved here, 42 bases in frame from base 1. As encoded in the germline V gene, CDR1 is KGHDR while CDR2 is SFDVKD. V is pruned by 4 bases and J by 6 bases, leaving 8 bases of the junction without a gene match. Hyperthyroidism patients were aged 18 to 65 years and newly diagnosed, with disease duration of less than 2 months. Any patient with an uncontrolled infection, another autoimmune disease, pregnancy or lactation was excluded. Diagnoses were based on clinical symptoms, serum thyroxine and TRAb, thyroid ultrasound and orbital computed tomography. Blood from progressor patients was drawn when they were first diagnosed with hyperthyroidism, before any ophthalmopathy symptoms appeared. PBMCs were isolated from 10 ml of fresh peripheral blood by Ficoll-Paque density gradient centrifugation. Patients classed as progressors first received a Graves' hyperthyroidism diagnosis and then went on to develop ophthalmopathy during follow-up. Total RNA was extracted using Trizol reagent, and RNA quality was assessed on an Agilent 2100 Bioanalyzer.

The TCR beta CDR3 regions were amplified from the RNA transcripts. A first-round RT-PCR of the TCR CDR3 used the HTBI primer set with the Qiagen OneStep RT-PCR kit. A second multiplex PCR round built the libraries, followed by size selection and purification. Paired-end sequencing of the libraries was performed with 100 bp reads on an Illumina HiSeq2000. For the original study's pipeline: Raw data were processed with SOAPnuke, discarding reads with adapters, uncalled bases, mean Phred below 15, or no exact constant-primer or identifier match. High-quality paired reads were merged using COPE v1.2.5, and each unique nucleotide sequence was defined as a clonotype. MiTCR v1.1 was used to align clonotypes to the IMGT TRBV, TRBD and TRBJ reference segments. Analysis was restricted to V-J combinations with a frequency above 0.0001, which covered over 98% of repertoires. A TCS score was defined as the ratio between F50 (clonal expansion) and ExV (chaos), using BLOSUM62-based TCRdist between CDR3 peptides within each V-J. Welch's t-statistics and random forest reduced roughly 540 V-J features to roughly 13, which were used in a naive Bayes classifier (R e1071). Through fastp at Q25 and MiXCR, TCRdb rebuilt clones from the public reads, retaining in-frame beta chains. Every CDR3 protein is listed once, alongside the most common genes and DNA of its rows. These V and J calls derive from TCRdb rather than the authors' analysis. Recorded for this sample are 250,000 or so distinct CDR3 sequences; roughly 15% of them occurred a single time. Together, the top ten hold about an eighth of the sample.

The source is a middle-aged woman with Graves' hyperthyroidism that later progressed to Graves' ophthalmopathy. What was sequenced was blood. The chain joins TRBV24-1 to TRBJ2-7; TRBD1 aligns with 7 central bases. The CDR3 corresponds to CATSDTGTEGEQYF. DNA sequence: TGTGCCACCAGTGACACAGGGACAGAGGGCGAGCAGTACTTC.